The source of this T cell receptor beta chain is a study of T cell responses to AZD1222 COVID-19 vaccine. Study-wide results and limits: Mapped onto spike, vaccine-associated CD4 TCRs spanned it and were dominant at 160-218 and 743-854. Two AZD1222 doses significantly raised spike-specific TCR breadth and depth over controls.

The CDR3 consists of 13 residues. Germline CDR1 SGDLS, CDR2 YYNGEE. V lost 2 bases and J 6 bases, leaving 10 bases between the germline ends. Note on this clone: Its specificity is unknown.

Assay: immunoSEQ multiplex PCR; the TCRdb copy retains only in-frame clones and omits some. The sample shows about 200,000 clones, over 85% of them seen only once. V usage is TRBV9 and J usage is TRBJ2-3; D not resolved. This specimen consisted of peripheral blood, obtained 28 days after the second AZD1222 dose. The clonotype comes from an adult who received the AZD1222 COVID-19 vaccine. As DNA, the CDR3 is TGTGCCAGCAGCGTCCTGATTAGGGATACGCAGTATTTT. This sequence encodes CASSVLIRDTQYF.